Listed below are T cell receptor beta chains from one sample, sequenced in a study of blood T cell repertoires in COVID-19. Method: immunoSEQ multiplex PCR; TCRdb's copy keeps in-frame clones and lacks some. The table lists about 73,000 clones, about 83% of them singletons. The sequencing sample was made of peripheral blood. All receptors come from a man in his fifties with active COVID-19. The CDR3 runs from the conserved cysteine through the conserved F or W. D genes are given only for firm matches. For some rows the clone size is stated as once, few or many, or as a class when expanded; others skip it.

j_call clone_size d_call cdr3_length v_call cdr3_nt cdr3_aa
TRBJ2-2 once NA 12 TRBV7-3 TGTGCCAGCAGCCCTAACACCGGGGAGCTGTTTTTT CASSPNTGELFF
TRBJ2-2 NA NA 15 TRBV6-5 TGTGCCAGCAGTTTGCCCCTAGCTGAACGCGGGGAGCTGTTTTTT CASSLPLAERGELFF
TRBJ2-7 NA NA 14 TRBV27 TGTGCCAGCAGTTTATATGAGGGAAGGAACGAGCAGTACTTC CASSLYEGRNEQYF
TRBJ2-1 NA TRBD2 16 TRBV5-4 TGTGCCAGCAGATCTATAGCGGGAGCCTCCTACAATGAGCAGTTCTTC CASRSIAGASYNEQFF
TRBJ2-3 many NA 12 TRBV19 TGTGCCACAGCGGCCGATTATGATACGCAGTATTTT CATAADYDTQYF
TRBJ2-7 NA NA 15 TRBV3-1/TRBV3-2 TGTGCCAGCAGCCAAGATAGGCGGTGGACCTACGAGCAGTACTTC CASSQDRRWTYEQYF
TRBJ1-2 NA NA 14 TRBV18 TGTGCCAGCTCACGGCTCCAGGGAAACTATGGCTACACCTTC CASSRLQGNYGYTF
TRBJ2-6 NA TRBD1 17 TRBV9 TGTGCCAGCAGCGTTACAGGGGGTTTCTCTGGGGCCAACGTCCTGACTTTC CASSVTGGFSGANVLTF
TRBJ2-3 NA NA 19 TRBV3-1/TRBV3-2 TGTGCCAGCAGCCAAGAGTCCCGGATAGCGGCGACTAGCACAGATACGCAGTATTTT CASSQESRIAATSTDTQYF
TRBJ2-1 NA NA 12 TRBV10-2 TGCGCCAGCAGTGAATCTAGCGCTGAGCAGTTCTTC CASSESSAEQFF
TRBJ2-5 NA TRBD2 16 TRBV4-1 TGCGCCAGCAGCTCTCGGGGGGGCAATCCCTTGGAGACCCAGTACTTC CASSSRGGNPLETQYF